This T cell receptor (beta chain) was retrieved from a study of blood T cell repertoires in COVID-19. Looking at the study overall: Sites in the United States, Italy and Spain provided acute and convalescent COVID-19 samples. Sources were T cells, B-cell-depleted T cells, or PBMCs; the material itself was cDNA or gDNA.

Authors' analysis steps: By means of reference gene primer amplification, nucleated cell counts were estimated. Generated by immunoSEQ multiplex PCR, the TCRdb table keeps only in-frame clones and is missing some. The V and J calls and the clone size are those of that table, but D and trimming were determined from the DNA. The table shows around 100,000 clones, with 88% occurring only once. The germline gives CDR1 GTSNPN, CDR2 SVGIG (reference sequence). After removal of 7 bases from V and 4 bases from J, the junction contained 13 bases not matched to a gene. This CDR3 is 16 amino acids long. This TCR was sampled from an elderly man with acute or convalescent COVID-19. V usage is TRBV30 and J usage is TRBJ1-2; 12 nucleotides align to TRBD1. Sequencing input: peripheral blood. CDR3 sequence: CAFAQGQGAGGYGYTF. DNA for the CDR3: TGTGCCTTTGCACAGGGACAGGGGGCTGGTGGCTATGGCTACACCTTC. Based on the CDR3 plus reference TRBV30 and TRBJ1-2, the full variable domain is SQTIHQWPATLVQPVGSPLSLECTVEGTSNPNLYWYRQAAGRGLQLLFYSVGIGQISSEVPQNLSASRPQDRQFILSSKKLLLSDSGFYLCAFAQGQGAGGYGYTFGSGTRLTVV.